The next 13 T cell receptor beta chains were all read from a single sample in a study of control samples from healthy donors and cancer patients. The table came from immunoSEQ multiplex PCR; TCRdb's copy has only in-frame clones and leaves some out. In the table there are about 140,000 clones, around 94% of which are singletons. Sample: blood. The source of these receptors is a man aged 35-49 years in good health.

The rearrangement links TRBV19 to TRBJ1-3; D remains ambiguous. The germline CDR1 and CDR2 sequences are LNHDA and SQIVND (reference sequence). V lost 6 bases to trimming and J lost 4 bases, with 16 bases between them. The CDR3 spans 15 residues. In DNA form, the CDR3 reads TGTGCCAGTAGCCCAACTCGGCCGGGAGGAAACACCATATATTTT. Protein product: CASSPTRPGGNTIYF.

The gene calls are TRBV12-3 or TRBV12-4 and TRBJ2-5, with D perhaps TRBD1 (6 bases). The CDR3 spans 13 residues. Trimming left V 4 bases short and J 3 bases short, with 9 bases between. The CDR3 region is CASSSRTEETQYF. The DNA for the CDR3 is TGTGCCAGCAGTTCCAGGACAGAAGAGACCCAGTACTTC.

The chain employs TRBV9 and TRBJ2-7; TRBD1 agrees at 7 bases. J was trimmed by 2 bases and V by 1 base; bases with no gene match: 6. The CDR3 is made up of 15 amino acids. Germline CDR1 reads SGDLS; CDR2 reads YYNGEE. Here the CDR3 DNA reads TGTGCCAGCAGCGTAACAGGGGTCCTCCCCTACGAGCAGTACTTC. It specifies CASSVTGVLPYEQYF.

This chain connects TRBV9 to TRBJ2-1; 14 bases are shared with TRBD2. This CDR3 contains 18 residues. Unmatched junction bases numbered 3, after V lost 0 bases and J lost 1 base. Germline values: CDR1 SGDLS, CDR2 YYNGEE. CDR3 amino acids: CASSVGTSGRWSYNEQFF. The CDR3 DNA is TGTGCCAGCAGCGTAGGGACTAGCGGGAGGTGGTCCTACAATGAGCAGTTCTTC.

This chain connects TRBV6-5 to TRBJ2-7; D may correspond to TRBD1 or TRBD2 (5 bases each). This CDR3 spans 14 amino acids. Germline loops: CDR1 MNHEY, CDR2 SVGAGI. Between the trimmed V and J ends, which lost 6 bases and 0 bases, there was a span of 12 bases. The CDR3 DNA sequence: TGTGCCAGCAGCCGGGACCGCCCCTCCTACGAGCAGTACTTC. Translated, it gives CASSRDRPSYEQYF.

The gene calls are TRBV29-1 and TRBJ1-1; possible D gene TRBD1, 6 bases. The V end was cut by 3 bases, the J end by 11 bases, with 16 bases between. Germline V gene data show CDR1 as SQVTM and CDR2 as ANQGSEA. The CDR3 runs to 12 residues. In DNA, the CDR3 is TGCAGCGTTGATTTAGGGGGGGGAAAGGCTTTCTTT. Translated: CSVDLGGGKAFF.

The CDR3 spells CASSSGGLGGYTF. DNA for the CDR3: TGTGCCAGCAGCTCGGGAGGGTTAGGTGGCTACACCTTC. V is TRBV27 and J is TRBJ1-2; D not certain. Per germline, CDR1 MNHEY and CDR2 SMNVEV (reference sequence). This CDR3 is built from 13 residues. With 6 bases removed from V and 7 bases from J, the gap between germline ends came to 15 bases.

V gene TRBV21-1 combines with J gene TRBJ1-1. TRBV21-1 has pseudogene status. CDR3 length equals 12 residues. CDR3: CASNYRGDEAFF. In DNA form, the CDR3 reads TGTGCCAGCAACTACCGAGGGGATGAAGCTTTCTTT.

The genes are TRBV29-1 and TRBJ2-3; D remains unclear. This CDR3 region has 13 residues. The germline gives CDR1 SQVTM, CDR2 ANQGSEA. V gave up 4 bases and J gave up 0 bases, with 8 bases separating them. In nucleotides, the CDR3 is TGCAGCGTTGCCAAGACTAGCACAGATACGCAGTATTTT. The encoded protein is CSVAKTSTDTQYF.

The chain is built from TRBV5-6 and TRBJ1-4, with 7 bases matching TRBD1. The ends lost 4 bases at V and 7 bases at J; junction bases unmatched: 7. Germline-derived CDR1 and CDR2 are SGHDT and YYEEEE. The CDR3 extends over 14 amino acids. In DNA, the CDR3 is TGTGCCAGCAGCCAACAGGGGTCGTTTGAAAAACTGTTTTTT. Translated: CASSQQGSFEKLFF. The full variable domain, with the rest looked up from reference TRBV5-6 and TRBJ1-4, is DAGVTQSPTHLIKTRGQQVTLRCSPKSGHDTVSWYQQALGQGPQFIFQYYEEEERQRGNFPDRFSGHQFPNYSSELNVNALLLGDSALYLCASSQQGSFEKLFFGSGTQLSVL.

The V and J genes are TRBV6-6 and TRBJ1-2, with 8 positions matching TRBD1. The CDR3 sequence is 14 residues long. V was pared by 4 bases and J by 6 bases, with 7 bases of the junction left unmatched. CDR1 and CDR2 from the germline V gene are MNHNY and SVGAGI (reference sequence). CDR3 loop: CASSFGQGSHGYTF. The CDR3 coding sequence is TGTGCCAGCAGTTTTGGACAGGGATCCCATGGCTACACCTTC.

The V call is TRBV4-3, the J call TRBJ1-2, with a weak D call TRBD1 (5 bases). Trimming removed 3 bases from V and 8 bases from J, with 16 bases in between. CDR1 is LGHNA, CDR2 YSLEER, per germline. The CDR3 extends over 14 amino acids. The CDR3 bases are TGCGCCAGCAGCCAGGGGTATCGGAGGGACGGCTACACCTTC. Its protein is CASSQGYRRDGYTF.

The chain combines TRBV6-5 with TRBJ1-5, with D perhaps TRBD1 (5 bases). The V end was cut by 6 bases, the J end by 7 bases, with 13 bases between. The CDR3 has 13 residues. Germline V CDR1 and CDR2: MNHEY, SVGAGI. CDR3 sequence reads: CASRYGREQPQHF. As DNA, the CDR3 is TGTGCCAGCAGATACGGCAGGGAACAGCCCCAGCATTTT.